This TCR beta chain is from a study of chemoradiotherapy in HPV16-positive cancers. Study information: A couple of HPV16-positive patients' cells yielded candidate HPV-specific clones and common motifs. Overall study results and limits: Candidate HPV-specific clones and E7-related TCR motifs grew in tumor during treatment. The functional HPV-specific definition rests on just a couple of HPV16-positive patients.

Trimming took off 1 base at V and 13 bases at J, with 14 bases between the two ends. The CDR3 covers 14 residues. Per germline, CDR1 SGHDN and CDR2 FVKESK. Generated by immunoSEQ multiplex PCR, the TCRdb table keeps only in-frame clones and is missing some. The table lists about 10,000 clones, about 80% of them singletons. As to this clone: Its target is not known.

This clonotype was obtained from a human donor with HPV-associated anogenital cancer. Sequenced material: tumor tissue, taken from a patient who underwent chemoradiotherapy. The chain recombines TRBV14 with TRBJ1-6; D unclear. The CDR3 loop is CASSQGPSGYPLHF. CDR3 sequence (DNA): TGTGCCAGCAGCCAAGGGCCGTCGGGGTACCCCCTCCACTTT.